This T cell receptor (beta chain) was recorded in a study of blood T cells in healthy people across ages. Of note for this clonotype: Its specificity is unknown.

Sample-barcoded 5' priming and a J-beta primer mix drove a second PCR of about 6 to 12 cycles. TCRdb redid the calling of the 5' RACE reads with MiXCR, one entry per CDR3 protein. The sample consists of some 780,000 distinct CDR3 sequences, about 56% of them appearing once. This CDR3 contains 13 residues. CDR1 is MNHNY, CDR2 SVGAGI, per germline (reference sequence). Trimming removed 4 bases from V and 3 bases from J, with 7 bases in between. Overall study results and limits: The long-lived group displayed more naive CD4+ cells, plus higher diversity, than the aged donors did.

The TCR sequence derives from a man between 40 and 49 years old in good health. The V call is TRBV6-6, the J call TRBJ2-1, with a tentative D call TRBD2 (5 bases). The sequencing sample was made of blood. This CDR3 is CASSWTVYNEQFF. DNA for the CDR3: TGTGCCAGCAGTTGGACTGTCTACAATGAGCAGTTCTTC.